This TCR beta chain was documented in a study of graft-versus-host responses after intestinal transplantation. Repertoires were generated with immunoSEQ multiplex PCR, while TCRdb's copy carries only in-frame clones and drops some. The table lists around 18,000 clones, roughly 94% of them singletons. Germline CDR1 and CDR2: MNHEY and SMNVEV (reference sequence). The CDR3 contains 13 residues. Trimming shortened V by 3 bases and J by 6 bases, and 11 bases separated the two germline ends. V gene TRBV27 combines with J gene TRBJ1-2; TRBD1 might be the D (5 bases). The specimen comprised PBMCs, sampled 23 days after intestinal transplant. This clonotype was sampled from a human patient who received an intestinal transplant, so some T cells may come from the graft donor. The DNA of the CDR3 is TGTGCCAGCAGTTTCCAGGGTCGGGATGGCTACACCTTC. Translating it yields CASSFQGRDGYTF.